Below, 21 T cell receptor beta chains from the same sample are listed, as sequenced in a study of cytomegalovirus exposure and HLA in healthy donors. Here immunoSEQ multiplex PCR was the method, and the copy in TCRdb shows in-frame clones only, minus some. Among roughly 200,000 clones listed, about nine tenths were seen once. Sample: PBMCs. The receptors were sampled from a man under 40 in good health and CMV-seropositive.

CDR3: CASSTQGPGTEAFF. As DNA, the CDR3 is TGCGCCAGCAGCACCCAGGGGCCTGGCACTGAAGCTTTCTTT. The chain combines TRBV5-1 with TRBJ1-1; tentative D call: TRBD1 (6 bases). The CDR3 totals 14 residues. Trimming left V 4 bases short and J 4 bases short, with 14 bases between. The germline V gene encodes CDR1 SGHRS and CDR2 YFSETQ.

The J gene is TRBJ1-5, the V gene TRBV28; a weak D match, TRBD1 (5 bases). V gave up 5 bases and J gave up 4 bases, with 15 bases separating them. The CDR3 is made up of 15 amino acids. Looked up from germline, CDR1 is MDHEN and CDR2 is SYDVKM. This chain's CDR3 is CASSVRGSLNQPQHF. CDR3 in DNA: TGTGCCAGCAGTGTGAGGGGCAGTTTGAATCAGCCCCAGCATTTT.

The chain recombines TRBV29-1 with TRBJ2-3, with D possibly matching TRBD1 (6 bases). Trimming removed 8 bases at V and 3 bases at J, with 15 bases between. Germline V gene data show CDR1 as SQVTM and CDR2 as ANQGSEA. The CDR3 has 13 amino acids. The CDR3 DNA follows: TGCAGCTCCGAAGGGGGAGATACAGATACGCAGTATTTT. Amino acids: CSSEGGDTDTQYF.

This clone was counted a few times. The chain links TRBV6-1 to TRBJ1-5; D may be TRBD1 (5 bases). Germline CDR1 is MNHNS and CDR2 is SASEGT. The CDR3 has 14 residues. V lost 7 bases, J lost 7 bases, and 17 bases lay in between. The CDR3 DNA reads TGTGCCAGCACCGACGGGGGGGTGAAGCAGCCCCAGCATTTT. This codes for CASTDGGVKQPQHF.

As regards this clone: At one end the junction does not follow the germline gene, possibly because of a read error. The chain is built from TRBV19 and TRBJ1-1, with D perhaps TRBD1 (5 bases). CDR3 size: 15 residues. Germline V CDR1 and CDR2: LNHDA, SQIVND (reference sequence). The CDR3 DNA reads as TGTGCCAGTACTATAGGCCCCGGGGGGGAGACTGAAGCTTTCTTT. Amino acid sequence: CASTIGPGGETEAFF.

This clone was seen a few times. The V gene is TRBV6-1, the J gene TRBJ2-7, with 7 bases fitting TRBD2. Germline lookup yields CDR1 MNHNS and CDR2 SASEGT. The CDR3 covers 15 residues. V trimming: 2 bases; J trimming: 7 bases; junction bases outside the gene matches: 11. CDR3 protein: CASSEFGGSSWEQYF. CDR3 nucleotides: TGTGCCAGCAGTGAATTTGGCGGGAGCTCCTGGGAGCAGTACTTC.

The V call is TRBV6-5, the J call TRBJ1-5; D is uncertain. The germline V and J ends were trimmed by 6 bases and 5 bases, with 17 bases remaining between them. Per germline, CDR1 MNHEY and CDR2 SVGAGI. The CDR3 extends over 15 amino acids. In DNA, the CDR3 is TGTGCCAGCAGGCCCGGTATGGCTGCTCATCAGCCCCAGCATTTT. Translated, it gives CASRPGMAAHQPQHF.

CDR3 sequence reads: CASSEDISGLAGRWTDTQYF. CDR3 sequence (DNA): TGTGCCAGCAGTGAAGATATTTCGGGACTAGCGGGACGGTGGACAGATACGCAGTATTTT. The chain is built from TRBV6-1 and TRBJ2-3; 13 positions match TRBD2. The CDR3 is 20 amino acids. CDR1 is MNHNS, CDR2 SASEGT, per germline. V dropped 1 base and J dropped 3; count of bases not matched to a gene: 13.

This chain joins TRBV30 and TRBJ1-6, with 9 bases lining up with TRBD1. Looked up from germline, CDR1 is GTSNPN and CDR2 is SVGIG (reference sequence). V shed 5 bases and J 8 bases; nucleotides not matched to a gene: 7. This CDR3 comprises 14 residues. The DNA for the CDR3 is TGTGCCTGGGCCCCGGGACAGGGAGATTCACCCCTCCACTTT. It yields the protein CAWAPGQGDSPLHF.

Details on this clone: Sequence at one end of the junction differs from germline and may be a read error. This rearrangement joins TRBV7-3 to TRBJ2-7; 8 nucleotides align to TRBD2. Germline CDR1 SGHTA, CDR2 FQGTGA. This CDR3 has 12 residues. DNA for the CDR3: TGTGCCAGCAGCTTAACCGGGGGACTAGTCCACTTC. Translated, it gives CASSLTGGLVHF.

The rearrangement links TRBV1 to TRBJ2-3; TRBD2, the D gene given by the table, was not confirmed from the DNA. TRBV1 is flagged as a pseudogene. The CDR3 loop spans 16 amino acids. CDR3 region: CTSSQDALAVSDTQYF. The DNA for the CDR3 is TGCACCAGCAGCCAAGACGCTCTAGCGGTCTCAGATACGCAGTATTTT.

The rearrangement uses TRBV7-6 and TRBJ1-3; a weak D match, TRBD1 (6 bases). The CDR3 has 15 residues. From germline, CDR1 is SGHVS and CDR2 FNYEAQ. The V end was cut by 1 base, the J end by 4 bases, with 11 bases between. In DNA form, the CDR3 reads TGTGCCAGCAGCTTAGGGGGGGCCAGCGGAAACACCATATATTTT. Amino acid sequence: CASSLGGASGNTIYF.

This clone has just a few counts. This rearrangement joins TRBV30 to TRBJ2-7; D possibly uses TRBD1 or TRBD2 (6 bases each). Germline V gene lookup returns CDR1 GTSNPN and CDR2 SVGIG (reference sequence). Trimming left V 8 bases short and J 6 bases short, with 17 bases between. The CDR3 is 12 amino acids. The chain's CDR3 is CARKGRGVEQYF. The CDR3 nucleotides read TGTGCCCGGAAGGGTAGGGGGGTCGAGCAGTACTTC.

CDR3 region: CASTLDSYGYTF. The DNA of the CDR3 is TGTGCCAGCACCCTCGACAGTTATGGCTACACCTTC. The chain carries TRBV5-6 and TRBJ1-2; possible D gene TRBD1, 5 bases. This CDR3 has 12 residues. CDR1 is SGHDT and CDR2 is YYEEEE in the germline V gene. Trimming removed 6 bases at V and 5 bases at J, with 11 bases between. Using reference TRBV5-6 and TRBJ1-2 for the parts outside the CDR3, the full variable domain is DAGVTQSPTHLIKTRGQQVTLRCSPKSGHDTVSWYQQALGQGPQFIFQYYEEEERQRGNFPDRFSGHQFPNYSSELNVNALLLGDSALYLCASTLDSYGYTFGSGTRLTVV.

The V call is TRBV2, the J call TRBJ1-3, with D uncertain. The CDR3 runs to 15 residues. The V and J ends lost 4 bases and 5 bases respectively, with 15 bases between them. CDR1 and CDR2 from the germline V gene are SNHLY and FYNNEI. The CDR3 here is CASSVVSVQRNTIYF. Here the CDR3 DNA reads TGTGCCAGCAGTGTGGTATCCGTACAGAGAAACACCATATATTTT.

This rearrangement joins TRBV21-1 to TRBJ2-6; the table's D call of TRBD2 was not tested on the DNA. TRBV21-1 is a pseudogene segment. The CDR3 totals 16 residues. The CDR3 here is CASSTPGVPGANVLTF. In DNA form, the CDR3 reads TGTGCCAGCAGCACCCCGGGGGTACCTGGGGCCAACGTCCTGACTTTC.

The chain is built from TRBV27 and TRBJ2-2; 7 nucleotides agree with TRBD1. There are 12 residues in the CDR3. V lost 8 bases to trimming and J lost 6 bases; unmatched junction nucleotides: 3. The germline CDR1 and CDR2 sequences are MNHEY and SMNVEV (reference sequence). The CDR3 region is CASRTGSGELFF. As DNA, the CDR3 is TGTGCCAGCCGGACAGGTTCCGGGGAGCTGTTTTTT.

V and J are TRBV13 and TRBJ2-2, with D perhaps TRBD2 (5 bases). CDR3 size: 14 residues. Germline V gene lookup returns CDR1 PRHDT and CDR2 FYEKMQ (reference sequence). The V and J ends lost 0 bases and 5 bases respectively, with 7 bases between them. This CDR3 reads CASSLGGSTGELFF. The CDR3 DNA follows: TGTGCCAGCAGCTTAGGTGGGAGTACCGGGGAGCTGTTTTTT.

The DNA for the CDR3 is TGTGCCAGCAGCTTAGGTTTGGGAACTGAAGCTTTCTTT. Its translation: CASSLGLGTEAFF. The rearrangement links TRBV7-8 to TRBJ1-1; D gene unclear. V lost 1 base and J 5 bases, leaving 8 bases between the germline ends. Germline V gives CDR1 SGHVS, CDR2 FQNEAQ. The CDR3 covers 13 residues.

The chain has TRBV7-9 and TRBJ2-7; D is unresolved. This CDR3 has 12 amino acids. Germline V gene lookup returns CDR1 SEHNR and CDR2 FQNEAQ (reference sequence). Trimming took 0 bases from V and 5 from J, leaving 5 bases between them. CDR3 loop: CASSLAPNEQYF. CDR3 sequence (DNA): TGTGCCAGCAGCTTAGCACCTAACGAGCAGTACTTC.

The chain employs TRBV5-4 and TRBJ1-3, with 7 nucleotides matching TRBD1. Germline trimming cut 8 bases from V and 1 base from J; bases unmatched to any gene: 9. This CDR3 region has 15 residues. Germline V gives CDR1 SGHNT, CDR2 YYREEE (reference sequence). The CDR3 here is CASSRDSYSGNTIYF. Here the CDR3 DNA reads TGTGCCAGTAGTCGGGACAGCTATTCTGGAAACACCATATATTTT.